The T cell receptor (beta chain) described here comes from a study of blood T cells in healthy people across ages (dated by TCRdb to between 2014 and 2017). About the full investigation: In model experiments, roughly one uniquely barcoded TCR beta cDNA molecule per two T cells was captured by template switching. Four age groups were formed from the donors: young (average roughly 15 years), middle-aged (less than 40), aged (roughly 59) and long-lived (82). Using the same blood draw, the study looked at two additional independent replicas of 1 million unique cDNA reads for two donors, one aged 18 to 30 and the other aged 80 or older. Age-related changes in TCR beta repertoire diversity were measured in the study by deep sequencing normalized with unique cDNA molecular identifiers. To avoid experimental bias, donors of different ages were randomly spread across the sequencing lanes. The investigation overall reported the following: The percentage of naive T cells measured by flow cytometry correlated strongly with observed TCR beta diversity. As age increased, observed TCR beta diversity per million T cells dropped in a roughly linear way, and a significant reduction was already evident by age about 40. Compared with the aged group, the long-lived group had more naive CD4+ T cells, fewer expanded clones and increased TCR diversity, suggesting age selection. Because donor CMV infection status was unknown, age-related changes in expanded clonotypes were potentially confounded. Because profiling used bulk unsorted PBMCs, naive and antigen-experienced compartments could not be compared conclusively. Total diversity estimates from one million sequenced T cells were considered lower bounds and underestimates.

Donors were about 36 systemically healthy Caucasian individuals from Russia aged roughly 6 to 90 years. About 10 milliliters of peripheral blood were drawn from each donor into EDTA-treated Vacutainer tubes. Ficoll-Paque density-gradient centrifugation was used to isolate PBMCs, with at least 7 million per sample. Total RNA, at least 5 micrograms per sample, was extracted from PBMCs with Trizol reagent. Naive CD45RAhigh/CD27high T cell percentages were measured by flow cytometry on a PBMC aliquot from every donor. The method behind the library was 5' RACE. Reads for this sample came from an Illumina HiSeq 2500. The second PCR ran for roughly 7 to 12 cycles and used a J-beta primer mix along with a sample-barcoded 5' primer. A template-switch 5' adaptor carrying 12 random nucleotides introduced a unique molecular identifier onto each TCR beta cDNA molecule. Each sample yielded at least 3 million CDR3-containing paired-end reads. First-strand cDNA synthesis was performed from all RNA using the Mint cDNA synthesis kit, with priming by a TRBC-specific oligonucleotide. After uracil-DNA glycosylase treatment, a first 18-cycle PCR used universal primers M1SS and BC2_uni_R on all cDNA. Under the source paper's analysis protocol: Each sample was normalized by randomly selecting 1 million high-quality reads, each carrying a distinct molecular identifier. Instead of being binned into consensus sequences, reads that shared molecular identifiers were thrown out. MiTCR, set to a Q25 quality threshold and the strictest error-elimination algorithm, was used for CDR3 identification, clonotype clustering and error correction. A nonparametric unseen species model with Euler transformation was used to estimate lower-bound total TCR beta diversity. TCRdb reworked the public reads: Q25 trimming with fastp, MiXCR clone assembly, productive beta chains retained. Each entry merges the rows of one CDR3 protein and shows their most common DNA and genes. TCRdb, not the authors, supplied the V and J calls. Counted in this sample were 1.5 million to 2 million distinct CDR3 sequences; about 32% of them appeared once. Of the sample, 10% to 12% is held by the ten largest clones.

In the case of this clonotype: Its antigen has not been determined. No base quality values were provided; no much bigger clone lies one nucleotide off.

Trimming removed 0 bases from V and 1 base from J, leaving 9 bases between the germline ends. Inclusive of the bounding cysteine and phenylalanine, the CDR3 is 14 residues long. The retained sequence is limited to the CDR3, 42 bases, with the frame set at the first base. Per the germline V gene (reference sequence), GTSNPN is the CDR1 and SVGIG is the CDR2. Material: blood. The clonotype was recovered from a woman younger than 45 in good health. The sequence links TRBV30 to TRBJ2-5; too little of a D gene remains to name it. Here the CDR3 is given as CAWSVLLSQETQYF. The sequenced DNA: TGTGCCTGGAGTGTACTGCTCAGCCAAGAGACCCAGTACTTC.